The next 19 T cell receptor beta chains were all read from a single sample in a study of PD-L1 blockade in urothelial cancer (dated by TCRdb to the late 2010s). Library generation was performed with the immunoSEQ multiplex PCR assay. TCRdb holds this immuneACCESS table with in-frame rearrangements only. Some clones are missing; in checked studies, unresolved V genes explain under half, and the rest has no known cause. For this sample there are about 30,000 clones; over 70% appear just once. The ten largest clones add up to approximately 4% of the sample. Sequences were derived from PBMCs, sampled around atezolizumab (anti-PD-L1) treatment. These receptors came from a man between 45 and 60 years old with urothelial cancer.

This clone was seen a single time. This rearrangement joins TRBV7-2 to TRBJ2-7; D is possibly TRBD2 (5 bases). The CDR3 extends over 15 amino acids. Trimming took 5 bases from V and 0 from J, leaving 14 bases between them. Germline lookup yields CDR1 SGHTA and CDR2 FQGNSA. The CDR3 loop is CASSLGPSGSYEQYF. CDR3 bases: TGTGCCAGCAGCCTCGGACCCAGCGGCTCCTACGAGCAGTACTTC.

The gene calls are TRBV4-3 and TRBJ2-7; tentatively, D is TRBD2 (7 bases). CDR1 and CDR2 (germline): LGHNA, YSLEER. The V end was cut by 3 bases, the J end by 0 bases, with 18 bases between. The CDR3 sequence is 17 residues long. CDR3 nucleotides: TGCGCCAGCAGCCAGGATCTACAGGGAGGGGGCTCCTACGAGCAGTACTTC. This encodes CASSQDLQGGGSYEQYF.

The table lists this clone with a few counts. The chain joins TRBV11-2 to TRBJ1-2; maybe TRBD1 (6 bases). Trimming shortened V by 1 base and J by 5 bases, and 8 bases separated the two germline ends. The CDR3 is made up of 13 amino acids. The V gene's germline CDR1 is SGHAT and CDR2 FQNNGV. The chain's CDR3 is CASSLVTGYGYTF. The DNA for the CDR3 is TGTGCCAGCAGCTTAGTAACAGGGTATGGCTACACCTTC.

The V gene is TRBV15, the J gene TRBJ2-5, with D possibly being TRBD1 (5 bases). The CDR3 extends over 14 amino acids. In germline, CDR1 is LNHNV, CDR2 YYDKDF (reference sequence). The ends were cut back, 7 bases at V and 3 bases at J, with 15 bases in the middle. The CDR3 region has the DNA TGTGCCACCACCCTTGGTCCAGGGAAAGAGACCCAGTACTTC. Translation gives CATTLGPGKETQYF.

V usage is TRBV27 and J usage is TRBJ2-7; D remains unclear. With 2 bases removed from V and 0 bases from J, the gap between germline ends came to 11 bases. The CDR3 sequence is 15 residues long. Germline CDR1 and CDR2: MNHEY and SMNVEV (reference sequence). Here the CDR3 reads CASSLRAVSSYEQYF. The CDR3 nucleotides are TGTGCCAGCAGTTTACGCGCGGTTAGCTCCTACGAGCAGTACTTC.

This clone is a singleton in its sample. The rearrangement uses TRBV6-5 and TRBJ1-2; 8 bases are shared with TRBD1. CDR3 length: 13 residues. Germline assignment: CDR1 MNHEY and CDR2 SVGAGI. The J segment lost 3 bases and the V segment lost 4 bases, leaving 1 base of the junction unmatched. The DNA for the CDR3 is TGTGCCAGCAGTTTGGACAGGGACTATGGCTACACCTTC. This gives the protein CASSLDRDYGYTF.

This clone has more than one count but fewer than ten. This chain links TRBV15 with TRBJ2-1, with D maybe TRBD2 (5 bases). Trimming took 0 bases from V and 3 from J, leaving 15 bases between them. The CDR3 covers 17 residues. Germline V lookup: CDR1 LNHNV, CDR2 YYDKDF (reference sequence). This CDR3 reads CATSRDGSGMGYNEQFF. DNA for the CDR3: TGTGCCACCAGCAGAGATGGAAGCGGTATGGGCTACAATGAGCAGTTCTTC.

The rearrangement uses TRBV7-9 and TRBJ2-7; possibly TRBD2 for D (6 bases). V lost 11 bases to trimming and J lost 1 base, with 12 bases between them. Germline CDR1 SEHNR, CDR2 FQNEAQ (reference sequence). CDR3 size: 12 residues. CDR3 in DNA: TGTGCCGGAGGGATTACGTCCTACGAGCAGTACTTC. Translating gives CAGGITSYEQYF. The full variable domain, in which reference TRBV7-9 and TRBJ2-7 provide the parts outside the CDR3, is DTGVSQNPRHKITKRGQNVTFRCDPISEHNRLYWYRQTLGQGPEFLTYFQNEAQLEKSRLLSDRFSAERPKGSFSTLEIQRTEQGDSAMYLCAGGITSYEQYFGPGTRLTVT.

The CDR3 DNA reads TGTGCCAGTAGTATCCCAGGGCTCAAGGCCTATGGCTACACCTTC. This encodes CASSIPGLKAYGYTF. The gene calls are TRBV19 and TRBJ1-2; D possibly corresponds to TRBD1 (5 bases). The CDR3 sequence is 15 residues long. Germline V gene data show CDR1 as LNHDA and CDR2 as SQIVND (reference sequence). Trimming shortened V by 3 bases and J by 4 bases, and 15 bases separated the two germline ends.

The gene calls are TRBV19 and TRBJ2-7, with TRBD2 matching over 7 bases. The CDR3 length is 14 residues. Trimming at V came to 6 bases and at J to 6 bases, leaving 11 bases not matched to a gene. Germline CDR1 reads LNHDA; CDR2 reads SQIVND (reference sequence). CDR3 sequence (DNA): TGTGCCAGTAGCGTCCGGGACTACCTCCGCGAGCAGTACTTC. Translation: CASSVRDYLREQYF.

This chain joins TRBV5-1 and TRBJ2-7, with TRBD1 matching 7 bases. J lost 1 base, V lost 1 base, and 5 bases had no gene match. Looked up from germline, CDR1 is SGHRS and CDR2 is YFSETQ. The CDR3 contains 15 residues. The CDR3 sequence is CASSLRGGASYEQYF. DNA for the CDR3: TGCGCCAGCAGCTTGCGAGGGGGCGCTTCCTACGAGCAGTACTTC.

The CDR3 sequence: CASSPKPGAGGGNTIYF. In DNA, the CDR3 is TGTGCCAGCAGCCCCAAACCCGGGGCAGGGGGAGGAAACACCATATATTTT. The chain links TRBV7-9 to TRBJ1-3; 7 bases agree with TRBD1. CDR3 length: 17 residues. Per germline, CDR1 SEHNR and CDR2 FQNEAQ (reference sequence). V lost 5 bases to trimming and J lost 4 bases; unmatched junction nucleotides: 14.

The chain combines TRBV14 with TRBJ1-4; 9 nucleotides line up with TRBD1. V lost 1 base to trimming and J lost 4 bases; unmatched junction nucleotides: 16. Germline V gene sequence: CDR1 SGHDN, CDR2 FVKESK. This CDR3 is 20 amino acids long. For the CDR3, the DNA is TGTGCCAGCAGCCAAGTTGTAACAGGGGGCCGACTCGGACTTAATGAAAAACTGTTTTTT. Its translation is CASSQVVTGGRLGLNEKLFF.

DNA for the CDR3: TGTGCCAGCAGCTTGGGTACAGCTGGGGCCAACGTCCTGACTTTC. This translates into CASSLGTAGANVLTF. The rearrangement joins TRBV11-1 to TRBJ2-6; D is unresolved. Per the germline V gene, CDR1 is SGHAT and CDR2 is FQDESV (reference sequence). Trimming cost V 3 bases and J 2 bases, with 8 bases left between them. The CDR3 covers 15 residues.

About this clone itself: The junction and the germline gene differ at one end; a read error may be behind it. J is TRBJ2-7 and V is TRBV13; TRBD2 matches at 13 bases. From germline, CDR1 is PRHDT and CDR2 FYEKMQ (reference sequence). CDR3 length: 13 residues. This chain's CDR3 is CASSLGGTSGNFF. The CDR3 DNA follows: TGTGCCAGCAGCTTAGGCGGGACTAGCGGGAACTTTTTC.

The chain carries TRBV27 and TRBJ2-1; possible D gene TRBD1, 6 bases. The CDR3 extends over 16 amino acids. Germline-derived CDR1 and CDR2 are MNHEY and SMNVEV (reference sequence). The V end was cut by 6 bases, the J end by 2 bases, with 17 bases between. The CDR3 spells CASRAQGRGTYNEQFF. CDR3 bases: TGTGCCAGCAGAGCGCAGGGGAGAGGGACCTACAATGAGCAGTTCTTC.

This chain connects TRBV6-5 to TRBJ2-7; the match to TRBD2 covers 8 bases. Per germline, CDR1 MNHEY and CDR2 SVGAGI. CDR3 size: 15 residues. V shed 8 bases and J 5 bases; nucleotides not matched to a gene: 14. This CDR3 reads CASSPSRGAMDEQYF. The CDR3 nucleotides are TGTGCCAGCTCCCCGTCGCGGGGGGCCATGGACGAGCAGTACTTC.

This chain connects TRBV5-1 to TRBJ1-2, with 7 bases lining up with TRBD1. The V gene's germline CDR1 is SGHRS and CDR2 YFSETQ. The CDR3 is 14 residues long. V was pared by 0 bases and J by 3 bases, with 2 bases of the junction left unmatched. The CDR3 region has the DNA TGCGCCAGCAGCTTGGGAGGACAGGACTATGGCTACACCTTC. It yields the protein CASSLGGQDYGYTF.

V gene TRBV6-4 combines with J gene TRBJ2-1; 7 bases are shared with TRBD2. Germline V gene sequence: CDR1 MRHNA, CDR2 SNTAGT. There are 13 residues in the CDR3. V lost 6 bases to trimming and J lost 8 bases; unmatched junction nucleotides: 7. DNA for the CDR3: TGTGCCAGCAGAAGGACTAGTAGCCATGAGCAGTTCTTC. Translating gives CASRRTSSHEQFF.